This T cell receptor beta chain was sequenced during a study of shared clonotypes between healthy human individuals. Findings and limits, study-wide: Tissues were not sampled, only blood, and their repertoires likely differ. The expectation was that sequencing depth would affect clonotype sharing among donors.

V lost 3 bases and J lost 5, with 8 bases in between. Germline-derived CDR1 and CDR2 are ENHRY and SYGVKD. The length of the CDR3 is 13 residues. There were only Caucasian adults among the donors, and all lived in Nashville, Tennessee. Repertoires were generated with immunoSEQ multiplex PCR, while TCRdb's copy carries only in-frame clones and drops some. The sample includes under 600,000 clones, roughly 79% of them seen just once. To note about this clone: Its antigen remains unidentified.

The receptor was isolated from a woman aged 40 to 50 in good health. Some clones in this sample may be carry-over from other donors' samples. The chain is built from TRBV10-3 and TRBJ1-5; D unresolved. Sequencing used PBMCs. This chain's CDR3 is CAISDAVDQPQHF. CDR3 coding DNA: TGTGCCATCAGTGACGCGGTGGATCAGCCCCAGCATTTT.